The sequence of this T cell receptor beta chain was determined in a study of a mutant IDH1 vaccine in newly diagnosed glioma. Study context: Of treated patients, around 62% were men and about 40% women, averaging 40.4 years.

There are 16 residues in the CDR3. Germline V gene data show CDR1 as SGDLS and CDR2 as YYNGEE. Trimming cost V 4 bases and J 1 base, with 17 bases left between them. Notes on this clone: Its antigen is currently unknown.

Data came from immunoSEQ multiplex PCR; TCRdb stores just in-frame clones and leaves some out. The repertoire has about 60,000 clones, under 90% of them found once; the top ten carry roughly 15%. The time point denotes: week 23, last vaccination. Every vaccination contained 300 ug of the mutant IDH1 20-mer peptide and was paired with topical imiquimod. The chain employs TRBV9 and TRBJ1-2, with D possibly matching TRBD1 (6 bases). This clonotype was obtained from a man younger than 35 with glioma. The source was PBMCs, collected from a glioma patient whose treatment included an IDH1 peptide vaccine. CDR3 amino acids: CASSPRTVLGNYGYTF. The CDR3 coding sequence is TGTGCCAGCAGCCCCCGGACAGTGCTTGGTAACTATGGCTACACCTTC.